What follows are 30 T cell receptor beta chains derived from one specimen sequenced in a study of Graves' ophthalmopathy and Graves' hyperthyroidism. Investigators amplified TCR beta CDR3 regions from RNA transcripts. RT-PCR in the first round used HTBI primers; a second-round multiplex PCR followed. TCRdb independently ran MiXCR on the multiplex PCR reads; one entry per CDR3 protein. The sample consists of fewer than 250,000 distinct CDR3 sequences, over 25% of them appearing once. The sequencing sample was made of peripheral blood. The receptors shown here come from a man in his fifties or sixties with Graves' ophthalmopathy.

This clonotype was detected many times. This chain uses TRBV28 with TRBJ1-5, with D tentatively TRBD1 (5 bases). This CDR3 contains 14 residues. Deletions cut 2 bases from V and 5 bases from J, with 10 bases between. Germline CDR1 and CDR2: MDHEN and SYDVKM. This chain's CDR3 is CASSLGRVDQPQHF. CDR3 sequence (DNA): TGTGCCAGCAGTTTAGGCAGGGTTGATCAGCCCCAGCATTTT.

This clonotype was detected many times. The chain joins TRBV5-1 to TRBJ1-2; 10 bases match TRBD1. The germline V gene encodes CDR1 SGHRS and CDR2 YFSETQ. J was trimmed by 2 bases and V by 3 bases; bases with no gene match: 4. The CDR3 extends over 15 amino acids. The CDR3 bases are TGCGCCAGCAGCTGGGGACAGGGGACCAACTATGGCTACACCTTC. Its translation: CASSWGQGTNYGYTF.

This clonotype was seen many times. The chain has TRBV20-1 and TRBJ2-7; D could derive from TRBD1 or TRBD2 (5 bases each). The CDR3 has 15 residues. V lost 6 bases to trimming and J lost 0 bases, with 18 bases between them. Germline values: CDR1 DFQATT, CDR2 SNEGSKA (reference sequence). The CDR3 protein is CSAQDPGRSSYEQYF. Written as DNA, the CDR3 is TGCAGTGCCCAAGACCCGGGGCGGAGCTCCTACGAGCAGTACTTC.

This clonotype was recorded many times. The V and J genes are TRBV6-2 or TRBV6-3 and TRBJ1-1, with D unclear. This CDR3 spans 12 amino acids. V lost 6 bases to trimming and J lost 3 bases, with 8 bases between them. CDR1 is MNHEY and CDR2 is SVGEGT in the germline V gene. For the CDR3, the DNA is TGTGCCAGCAGCCTGGACGACACTGAAGCTTTCTTT. The encoded protein is CASSLDDTEAFF.

This clonotype was seen many times. This chain uses TRBV20-1 with TRBJ1-1, with D maybe TRBD1 (6 bases). The CDR3 has 14 residues. The V end lost 0 bases, the J end lost 6 bases, and 14 bases lay between the germline ends. Germline loops: CDR1 DFQATT, CDR2 SNEGSKA (reference sequence). CDR3 sequence reads: CSARDEDSLSEAFF. The CDR3 nucleotides are TGCAGTGCTAGAGATGAGGACAGCCTATCTGAAGCTTTCTTT.

V is TRBV5-1 and J is TRBJ1-2; the D gene is possibly TRBD1 (6 bases). Trimming left V 6 bases short and J 6 bases short, with 18 bases between. Germline lookup yields CDR1 SGHRS and CDR2 YFSETQ. The CDR3 totals 14 residues. The CDR3 region is CASTPGGGQHGYTF. CDR3 coding DNA: TGCGCCAGCACTCCCGGGGGGGGGCAGCATGGCTACACCTTC.

At least ten counts were recorded for this clonotype. The V call is TRBV28, the J call TRBJ1-3; maybe TRBD1 (5 bases). The V and J ends lost 5 bases and 1 base respectively, with 9 bases between them. The CDR3 is made up of 14 amino acids. Germline CDR1 reads MDHEN; CDR2 reads SYDVKM. The CDR3 DNA reads TGTGCCAGCAGTGGGGGGAATTCTGGAAACACCATATATTTT. Protein: CASSGGNSGNTIYF.

The genes are TRBV2 and TRBJ2-5; D gene ambiguous. The CDR3 totals 15 residues. Germline assignment: CDR1 SNHLY and CDR2 FYNNEI. The V end lost 6 bases, the J end lost 0 bases, and 14 bases lay between the germline ends. The CDR3 region is CASRVPMRYQETQYF. The CDR3 DNA sequence: TGTGCCAGCAGGGTGCCCATGAGGTACCAAGAGACCCAGTACTTC.

This clonotype was counted many times. This chain connects TRBV7-3 to TRBJ2-5, with D perhaps assigned TRBD1 or TRBD2 (5 bases each). V was pared by 1 base and J by 5 bases, with 11 bases between. Germline assignment: CDR1 SGHTA and CDR2 FQGTGA. The CDR3 runs 14 residues. For the CDR3, the DNA is TGTGCCAGCAGCTTAAAGGGACCGGGTGAGACCCAGTACTTC. Translation gives CASSLKGPGETQYF.

This clonotype was observed many times. V and J are TRBV29-1 and TRBJ1-1; D call uncertain. This CDR3 has 13 residues. V shed 2 bases and J shed 5 bases, with 12 bases lying between them. Germline-derived CDR1 and CDR2 are SQVTM and ANQGSEA. Here the CDR3 reads CSVERKLDTEAFF. For the CDR3, the DNA is TGCAGCGTTGAACGGAAACTGGATACTGAAGCTTTCTTT.

This clonotype was detected ten times or more. This chain connects TRBV30 to TRBJ2-5, with a tentative D call TRBD2 (5 bases). V lost 2 bases to trimming and J lost 4 bases, with 11 bases between them. Germline values: CDR1 GTSNPN, CDR2 SVGIG (reference sequence). This CDR3 has 13 residues. The CDR3 DNA is TGTGCCTGGAGTCCCATCCGGGGAGAGACCCAGTACTTC. Translated: CAWSPIRGETQYF.

The sample holds many counts of this clonotype. The rearrangement uses TRBV11-2 and TRBJ2-7, with 10 bases lining up with TRBD1. Germline lookup yields CDR1 SGHAT and CDR2 FQNNGV. Trimming took 2 bases from V and 7 from J; bases not matched to a gene: 8. The CDR3 has 15 amino acids. CDR3 residues: CASSLRGTGEGEQYF. The DNA of the CDR3 is TGTGCCAGCAGCTTACGCGGGACAGGGGAGGGGGAGCAGTACTTC.

This clonotype was found many times. The chain is built from TRBV12-3 or TRBV12-4 and TRBJ1-6; D might be TRBD1 (6 bases). Trimming removed 7 bases at V and 7 bases at J, with 17 bases between. There are 15 residues in the CDR3. CDR3 sequence: CASMVRGLQNSPLHF. CDR3 bases: TGTGCCAGCATGGTCAGGGGCCTCCAAAATTCACCCCTCCACTTT.

This clonotype was picked up many times. The J gene is TRBJ1-2, the V gene TRBV14; tentative D call: TRBD1 (6 bases). Germline CDR1 SGHDN, CDR2 FVKESK. The CDR3 has 14 residues. V was shortened by 1 base and J by 4 bases, with 10 bases between the two germline ends. The CDR3 is CASSQVTGTYGYTF. The CDR3 DNA reads TGTGCCAGCAGCCAAGTGACAGGCACCTATGGCTACACCTTC. Based on the CDR3 plus reference TRBV14 and TRBJ1-2, the full variable domain is EAGVTQFPSHSVIEKGQTVTLRCDPISGHDNLYWYRRVMGKEIKFLLHFVKESKQDESGMPNNRFLAERTGGTYSTLKVQPAELEDSGVYFCASSQVTGTYGYTFGSGTRLTVV.

The chain recombines TRBV12-3 or TRBV12-4 with TRBJ2-7; D gene unclear. This CDR3 region has 15 residues. Trimming removed 5 bases at V and 2 bases at J, with 16 bases between. The CDR3 loop is CASSPGRNLAYEQYF. CDR3 nucleotide sequence: TGTGCCAGCAGTCCAGGACGCAACCTCGCCTACGAGCAGTACTTC.

This clonotype was recorded at least ten times. The chain is built from TRBV6-2 or TRBV6-3 and TRBJ2-5; no clear D gene. V dropped 5 bases and J dropped 4 bases, with 14 bases sitting between them. There are 14 residues in the CDR3. Germline V gene sequence: CDR1 MNHEY, CDR2 SVGEGT. CDR3 DNA: TGTGCCAGCAGTAACCCCACCCAAGCAGAGACCCAGTACTTC. Translation gives CASSNPTQAETQYF.

This clonotype was detected many times. This rearrangement joins TRBV5-1 to TRBJ2-5, with D perhaps TRBD2 (6 bases). CDR1 and CDR2 (germline): SGHRS, YFSETQ. The CDR3 consists of 15 residues. Trimming stripped 4 bases from V and 4 bases from J, with 17 bases between. This chain's CDR3 is CASSPGNTGGETQYF. CDR3 DNA sequence: TGCGCCAGCAGCCCGGGGAACACCGGGGGAGAGACCCAGTACTTC.

Many counts were recorded for this clonotype. The CDR3 loop reads CASSNLDRLQETQYF. Here the CDR3 DNA reads TGTGCCAGCAGCAACCTGGACAGGCTCCAAGAGACCCAGTACTTC. The chain links TRBV6-2 or TRBV6-3 to TRBJ2-5, with 7 nucleotides matching TRBD1. Germline CDR1 MNHEY, CDR2 SVGEGT. The length of the CDR3 is 15 residues. V lost 6 bases to trimming and J lost 1 base; unmatched junction nucleotides: 8.

The chain joins TRBV7-9 to TRBJ1-2; 7 nucleotides match TRBD1. The CDR3 length is 15 residues. In germline, CDR1 is SEHNR, CDR2 FQNEAQ (reference sequence). After removal of 1 base from V and 4 bases from J, the junction contained 6 bases not matched to a gene. The CDR3 reads CASSLEGGTVYGYTF. The CDR3 region has the DNA TGTGCCAGCAGCTTAGAAGGAGGGACAGTCTATGGCTACACCTTC.

This clonotype has at least ten counts. This sequence joins TRBV5-1 and TRBJ2-7; D might be TRBD1 (6 bases). The ends were cut back, 0 bases at V and 7 bases at J, with 14 bases in the middle. Germline CDR1 reads SGHRS; CDR2 reads YFSETQ. The CDR3 extends over 14 amino acids. CDR3 residues: CASSLGDTLGEQYF. Written as DNA, the CDR3 is TGCGCCAGCAGCTTGGGGGACACACTTGGAGAGCAGTACTTC.

This clonotype appeared many times. This chain connects TRBV10-2 to TRBJ2-7; D is undetermined. Germline CDR1 and CDR2: WSHSY and SAAADI. This CDR3 contains 11 residues. The CDR3 is CAAQDSYEQYF. The CDR3 DNA is TGCGCGGCTCAAGACTCCTACGAGCAGTACTTC.

In its sample, this clonotype was seen many times. The genes are TRBV6-5 and TRBJ2-1; TRBD2 matches 13 bases. The germline gives CDR1 MNHEY, CDR2 SVGAGI. Germline trimming cut 6 bases from V and 6 bases from J; bases unmatched to any gene: 5. CDR3 length equals 15 residues. Here the CDR3 reads CASSPRTSGSNEQFF. DNA for the CDR3: TGTGCCAGCAGCCCGAGGACTAGCGGGAGCAATGAGCAGTTCTTC.

This chain connects TRBV6-2 or TRBV6-3 to TRBJ1-5, with D unresolved. This CDR3 is built from 14 residues. V shed 3 bases and J shed 3 bases, with 9 bases lying between them. Per germline, CDR1 MNHEY and CDR2 SVGEGT. The CDR3 region has the DNA TGTGCCAGCAGTTATGAGACTGCCAATCAGCCCCAGCATTTT. This sequence encodes CASSYETANQPQHF.

CDR3 in amino acids: CASSYSGSLGYTF. The CDR3 nucleotides read TGTGCCAGCAGTTACTCCGGGTCGCTTGGCTACACCTTC. The gene calls are TRBV6-2 or TRBV6-3 and TRBJ1-2; D not certain. V was clipped by 0 bases and J by 7 bases, with 9 bases between them. Per germline, CDR1 MNHEY and CDR2 SVGEGT. This CDR3 is built from 13 residues.

This clonotype was detected only once. The V and J genes are TRBV7-3 and TRBJ2-2; D uncertain. CDR1 SGHTA and CDR2 FQGTGA come from the germline V gene. This CDR3 has 13 amino acids. The V gene lost 2 bases and the J gene lost 4 bases, with 5 bases spanning the gap. CDR3 DNA sequence: TGTGCCAGCAGCTTATACACCACCGGGGAGCTGTTTTTT. It codes for CASSLYTTGELFF.

This clonotype was seen repeatedly, ten times or more. The chain recombines TRBV5-1 with TRBJ2-7, with TRBD2 matching 9 bases. The CDR3 totals 21 residues. V lost 1 base, J lost 1 base, and 21 bases stayed unmatched. The V gene's germline CDR1 is SGHRS and CDR2 YFSETQ. Here the CDR3 reads CASSLWSGQFSGTSSSYEQYF. The CDR3 bases are TGCGCCAGCAGCTTGTGGTCGGGACAATTTTCCGGGACTAGCTCTTCCTACGAGCAGTACTTC.

At least ten counts were recorded for this clonotype. V is TRBV19 and J is TRBJ2-5, with 10 bases aligning to TRBD2. Trimming cost V 5 bases and J 5 bases; bases outside gene matches: 5. This CDR3 comprises 14 residues. Germline V gives CDR1 LNHDA, CDR2 SQIVND (reference sequence). In nucleotides, the CDR3 is TGTGCCAGTAGTCCCTCGACTAGCGGGGAGACCCAGTACTTC. Its translation is CASSPSTSGETQYF. Based on the CDR3 plus reference TRBV19 and TRBJ2-5, the full variable domain is DGGITQSPKYLFRKEGQNVTLSCEQNLNHDAMYWYRQDPGQGLRLIYYSQIVNDFQKGDIAEGYSVSREKKESFPLTVTSAQKNPTAFYLCASSPSTSGETQYFGPGTRLLVL.

This rearrangement joins TRBV27 to TRBJ2-7; 10 bases fit TRBD1. This CDR3 contains 19 residues. Germline CDR1 is MNHEY and CDR2 is SMNVEV (reference sequence). V shed 6 bases and J 6 bases; nucleotides not matched to a gene: 23. The CDR3: CASSAPRDRGPTMASEQYF. CDR3 nucleotide sequence: TGTGCCAGCAGCGCCCCCCGAGACAGGGGGCCGACTATGGCTAGCGAGCAGTACTTC.

Ten or more counts support this clonotype. The chain carries TRBV11-1 and TRBJ2-1; no reliable D call. Trimming pared 3 bases from V and 8 bases from J, leaving 11 bases between. Germline V lookup: CDR1 SGHAT, CDR2 FQDESV (reference sequence). This CDR3 region has 13 residues. The CDR3 region is CASSFNQLDEQFF. Here the CDR3 DNA reads TGTGCCAGCAGCTTTAATCAGCTCGATGAGCAGTTCTTC.

This clonotype was seen more than once but under ten times. The chain has TRBV12-3 or TRBV12-4 and TRBJ2-5; TRBD1 agrees at 8 bases. This CDR3 spans 14 amino acids. V gave up 7 bases and J gave up 5 bases; unmatched junction bases: 9. In DNA form, the CDR3 reads TGTGCCAGCAAGCCGGGACAGGTATATGAGACCCAGTACTTC. This translates into CASKPGQVYETQYF.